The subject of this entry is one TCR beta chain. Its antigen remains unidentified. No much larger clone is present one base from it, and per-base qualities are unavailable. This sample was taken from a study of tumour-infiltrating T cells in Burkitt lymphoma (dated by TCRdb to 2020 to 2021). About the study as a whole: The Burkitt lymphoma cohort comprised over 80 patients and spanned all epidemiological subtypes of the disease. TCR repertoire data were correlated with clinical outcome; productive clonality predicted overall and progression-free survival, independent of established prognosticators including age at diagnosis. Here is what the overall study found, with its caveats: Several public clonotypes shared across numerous Burkitt lymphoma patients were found, and shared tumour neoantigen selection absent from diffuse large B-cell lymphoma was thereby suggested.

Library method: the immunoSEQ multiplex PCR assay. What TCRdb holds here is the immuneACCESS table cut down to in-frame rearrangements. Part of the clones is not present; checked against another copy, under half of the missing clones reflect an unresolved V gene, and the others are unexplained. The sample yields over 2,000 clones; approximately 15% were counted once. The ten top clones hold 10% of the sample. Relative to germline, V is 2 bases shorter and J is 3 bases shorter, with 10 bases between their ends. The CDR3 spans 14 residues, from the cysteine through the phenylalanine. The entry retains the CDR3 DNA only, 42 bases that are in frame from base 1. CDR1 and CDR2 were assigned from the germline V gene as ENHRY and SYGVKD.

The source of this sequence is a human donor with Burkitt lymphoma. The chain is encoded by TRBV10-3 joined to TRBJ1-2; no D gene can be assigned with confidence. Specimen: tumor tissue. The sequence in DNA is TGTGCCATCAGTGAGGGAGTCAGCTACTATGGCTACACCTTC. Its protein product is CAISEGVSYYGYTF.